The 15 T cell receptor beta chains given below trace back to one sample, sequenced in a study of blood T cells in healthy people across ages (dated by TCRdb to 2014 to 2015). Library construction relied on 5' RACE. TCRdb records Illumina HiSeq 2500 as the sequencer. A second PCR of about 7 to 12 cycles was run with a J-beta primer mix and a sample-barcoded 5' primer. Using fastp at Q25 and MiXCR, TCRdb reprocessed the public reads and kept productive beta chains. Merged by CDR3 protein, the rows form single entries marked with the most common genes and DNA. The sample table shows more than 600,000 distinct CDR3 sequences, and roughly 25% are seen once. The ten largest clones take up around 9.2% of the sample. These records were also assigned to another study, of T cells of mothers and their children.

Sequencing input: blood. Receptors originate from a boy aged 10-17 years in good health.

A remark on this clonotype: An end of the junction does not agree with germline; a read error may underlie this. The chain recombines TRBV5-1 with TRBJ2-5; 7 nucleotides align to TRBD1. The germline CDR1 and CDR2 sequences are SGHRS and YFSETQ. The CDR3 totals 13 residues. In DNA, the CDR3 is TGCGCCAGCAGCTCGACAGGGCAAGGGACCCAGTACTTC. Translated: CASSSTGQGTQYF.

The CDR3 reads CASSPQVPGTQYF. CDR3 nucleotides: TGTGCCAGCAGCCCCCAGGTCCCAGGGACCCAGTACTTC. The V gene is TRBV6-2 or TRBV6-3, the J gene TRBJ2-1; D is uncertain. The DNA end lines up better with TRBJ2-5; the J call may be wrong. CDR3 length: 13 residues. Germline V gene sequence: CDR1 MNHEY, CDR2 SVGEGT.

Turning to this clonotype: Germline and junction disagree at one end, which may indicate a read error. The genes are TRBV12-3 or TRBV12-4 and TRBJ2-5, with a possible D match to TRBD2 (5 bases). The J call may be wrong; the DNA end is better matched by TRBJ2-1. CDR3 size: 13 residues. The CDR3 reads CASRLVGVNEQFF. As DNA, the CDR3 is TGTGCCAGCAGGTTAGTGGGAGTCAATGAGCAGTTCTTC.

The chain has TRBV20-1 and TRBJ2-5, with D uncertain. CDR1 is DFQATT, CDR2 SNEGSKA, per germline (reference sequence). This CDR3 has 12 residues. The germline V and J ends were trimmed by 6 bases and 2 bases, with 10 bases remaining between them. Written as DNA, the CDR3 is TGCAGTGCCAGGCCCCAGCAAGAGACCCAGTACTTC. Translating it yields CSARPQQETQYF.

The rearrangement joins TRBV6-1 to TRBJ2-2; D gene unclear. CDR3 length: 16 amino acids. CDR1 is MNHNS, CDR2 SASEGT, per germline. Trimming stripped 2 bases from V and 0 bases from J, with 10 bases between. For the CDR3, the DNA is TGTGCCAGCAGTGAAATTAGGTTTACGAACACCGGGGAGCTGTTTTTT. This gives the protein CASSEIRFTNTGELFF.

The chain carries TRBV7-2 and TRBJ2-1; 9 bases match TRBD2. The J segment lost 3 bases and the V segment lost 6 bases, leaving 6 bases of the junction unmatched. The CDR3 has 15 residues. Germline V gene data show CDR1 as SGHTA and CDR2 as FQGNSA. The CDR3 DNA is TGTGCCAGCAGTTCGAGCGGGGGGCACTACAATGAGCAGTTCTTC. Translating it yields CASSSSGGHYNEQFF.

This clonotype was seen a single time. The chain joins TRBV24-1 to TRBJ1-2, with D unresolved. This CDR3 is built from 11 residues. CDR1 and CDR2 from the germline V gene are KGHDR and SFDVKD. V gave up 0 bases and J gave up 6 bases, with 1 base separating them. The CDR3 loop reads CATSDLNGYTF. As DNA, the CDR3 is TGTGCCACCAGTGATTTGAATGGCTACACCTTC.

This clonotype has just a few counts. The gene calls are TRBV11-3 and TRBJ2-3, with TRBD2 matching 7 bases. The germline gives CDR1 SGHNT, CDR2 YENEEA. Trimming took 5 bases from V and 4 from J; bases not matched to a gene: 12. This CDR3 spans 16 amino acids. CDR3 nucleotides: TGTGCCAGCAGCCAAGGGGCGGGGGTTCATCCAGATACGCAGTATTTT. Translation gives CASSQGAGVHPDTQYF.

The chain has TRBV7-3 and TRBJ2-1; 7 bases line up with TRBD2. Germline CDR1 and CDR2: SGHTA and FQGTGA. This CDR3 is built from 16 residues. Germline trimming cut 5 bases from V and 0 bases from J; bases unmatched to any gene: 7. The CDR3 coding sequence is TGTGCCAGCAGCGATAAGGGCGGGAGCTCCTACAATGAGCAGTTCTTC. Its protein is CASSDKGGSSYNEQFF.

The rearrangement uses TRBV29-1 and TRBJ2-7; D is tentatively TRBD1 or TRBD2 (7 bases each). The CDR3 spans 12 residues. CDR1 is SQVTM, CDR2 ANQGSEA, per germline. Trimming took off 4 bases at V and 7 bases at J, with 14 bases between the two ends. The DNA of the CDR3 is TGCAGCGTTGCAAGGGGGCGGGGGGAGCAGTACTTC. Translation: CSVARGRGEQYF.

This clonotype showed up just a few times. J is TRBJ2-5 and V is TRBV7-8, with D possibly matching TRBD2 (6 bases). Trimming left V 1 base short and J 0 bases short, with 9 bases between. This CDR3 has 15 residues. Germline-derived CDR1 and CDR2 are SGHVS and FQNEAQ. CDR3 sequence: CASSLVRGYQETQYF. As DNA, the CDR3 is TGTGCCAGCAGCTTAGTCCGGGGGTACCAAGAGACCCAGTACTTC.

This clonotype was detected a few times. This rearrangement joins TRBV6-5 to TRBJ2-7; 8 bases agree with TRBD1. Germline values: CDR1 MNHEY, CDR2 SVGAGI. V shed 4 bases and J 3 bases; nucleotides not matched to a gene: 17. The CDR3 has 18 residues. CDR3 residues: CASSSSDRVHLRSYEQYF. The DNA of the CDR3 is TGTGCCAGCAGTTCCTCGGACAGGGTCCATCTGAGGAGCTACGAGCAGTACTTC.

V usage is TRBV4-3 and J usage is TRBJ1-1; D is unclear. The length of the CDR3 is 14 residues. From germline, CDR1 is LGHNA and CDR2 YSLEER. Between the trimmed V and J ends, which lost 1 base and 5 bases, there was a span of 11 bases. The CDR3 DNA sequence: TGCGCCAGCAGCCAAGGGTTCTCCGGGACTGAAGCTTTCTTT. It is translated as CASSQGFSGTEAFF.

This clonotype was observed a few times. V gene TRBV7-8 combines with J gene TRBJ1-3; 8 bases are shared with TRBD1. Germline CDR1 reads SGHVS; CDR2 reads FQNEAQ. Losses at the gene ends were 4 bases for V and 3 bases for J; bases not matched to a gene: 8. The CDR3 runs 16 residues. CDR3 sequence: CASSSRTGTYGNTIYF. The CDR3 DNA reads TGTGCCAGCAGCTCCCGGACAGGGACTTATGGAAACACCATATATTTT.

The genes are TRBV27 and TRBJ1-4, with D hard to call. From germline, CDR1 is MNHEY and CDR2 SMNVEV (reference sequence). The CDR3 contains 13 residues. Deletions cut 5 bases from V and 5 bases from J, with 9 bases between. The CDR3 sequence is CASSAILNEKLFF. CDR3 DNA sequence: TGTGCCAGCAGTGCAATTCTCAATGAAAAACTGTTTTTT.